This TCR beta chain comes out of a study of T cell changes during pregnancy in multiple sclerosis. Trimming took off 3 bases at V and 5 bases at J, with 19 bases between the two ends. The CDR3 is 15 amino acids. Per germline, CDR1 GTSNPN and CDR2 SVGIG (reference sequence). Assay used: immunoSEQ multiplex PCR; TCRdb lists only in-frame clones, some missing. The table lists about 13,000 clones, about nine tenths of them singletons. The chain recombines TRBV30 with TRBJ1-2; the D is unclear. The receptor was isolated from a female donor with multiple sclerosis, enrolled in a pregnancy study. Sequences were derived from CD8+ T cells from peripheral blood mononuclear cells, sampled in the first trimester of pregnancy. As DNA, the CDR3 is TGTGCCTGGAGGGAACAGTCCGAGATCCGATATGGCTACACCTTC. Translation gives CAWREQSEIRYGYTF. Variable domain in full (rest from reference TRBV30 and TRBJ1-2): SQTIHQWPATLVQPVGSPLSLECTVEGTSNPNLYWYRQAAGRGLQLLFYSVGIGQISSEVPQNLSASRPQDRQFILSSKKLLLSDSGFYLCAWREQSEIRYGYTFGSGTRLTVV.